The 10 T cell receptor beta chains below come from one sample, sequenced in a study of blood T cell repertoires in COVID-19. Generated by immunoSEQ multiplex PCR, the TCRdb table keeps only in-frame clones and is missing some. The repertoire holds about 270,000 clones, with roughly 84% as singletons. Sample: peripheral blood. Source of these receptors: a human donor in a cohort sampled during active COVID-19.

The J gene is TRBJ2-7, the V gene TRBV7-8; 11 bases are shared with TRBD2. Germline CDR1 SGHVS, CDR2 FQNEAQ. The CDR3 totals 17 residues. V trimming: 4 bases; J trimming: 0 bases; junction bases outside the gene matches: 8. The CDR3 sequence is CASSSWGSGGVSYEQYF. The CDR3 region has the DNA TGTGCCAGCAGCTCATGGGGTAGCGGGGGGGTCTCCTACGAGCAGTACTTC. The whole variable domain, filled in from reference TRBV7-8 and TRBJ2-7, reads GAGVSQSPRYKVAKRGQDVALRCDPISGHVSLFWYQQALGQGPEFLTYFQNEAQLDKSGLPSDRFFAERPEGSVSTLKIQRTQQEDSAVYLCASSSWGSGGVSYEQYFGPGTRLTVT.

In DNA form, the CDR3 reads TGCGCCAGCAGCCAGCCCATCAGGGGAAGGGACACTGAAGCTTTCTTT. Translation gives CASSQPIRGRDTEAFF. This sequence joins TRBV4-1 and TRBJ1-1; possible D gene TRBD1, 6 bases. This CDR3 has 16 residues. V dropped 3 bases and J dropped 3 bases, with 17 bases sitting between them. The germline V gene encodes CDR1 MGHRA and CDR2 YSYEKL.

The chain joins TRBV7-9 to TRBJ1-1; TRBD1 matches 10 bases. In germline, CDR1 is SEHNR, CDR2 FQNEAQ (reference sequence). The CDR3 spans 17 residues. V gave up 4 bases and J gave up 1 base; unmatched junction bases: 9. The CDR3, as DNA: TGTGCCAGCAGCTCGCTTAGGACAGGGGGAGAGAACACTGAAGCTTTCTTT. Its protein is CASSSLRTGGENTEAFF.

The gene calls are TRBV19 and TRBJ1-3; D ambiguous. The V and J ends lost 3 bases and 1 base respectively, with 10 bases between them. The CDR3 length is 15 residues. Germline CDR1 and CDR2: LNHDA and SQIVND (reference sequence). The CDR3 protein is CASSIIATSGNTIYF. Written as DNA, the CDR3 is TGTGCCAGTAGTATTATCGCCACATCTGGAAACACCATATATTTT.

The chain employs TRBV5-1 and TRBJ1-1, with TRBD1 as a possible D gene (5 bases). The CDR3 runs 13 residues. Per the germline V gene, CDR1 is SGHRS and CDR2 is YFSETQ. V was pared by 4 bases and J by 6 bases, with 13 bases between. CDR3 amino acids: CASSLTGGAEAFF. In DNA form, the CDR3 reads TGCGCCAGCAGCCTTACCGGGGGGGCTGAAGCTTTCTTT.

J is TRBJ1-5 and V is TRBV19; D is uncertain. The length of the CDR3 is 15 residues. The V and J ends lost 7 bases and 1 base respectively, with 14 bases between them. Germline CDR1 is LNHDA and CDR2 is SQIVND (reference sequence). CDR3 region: CASTPGGGSNQPQHF. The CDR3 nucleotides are TGTGCCAGTACCCCGGGCGGCGGGAGCAATCAGCCCCAGCATTTT.

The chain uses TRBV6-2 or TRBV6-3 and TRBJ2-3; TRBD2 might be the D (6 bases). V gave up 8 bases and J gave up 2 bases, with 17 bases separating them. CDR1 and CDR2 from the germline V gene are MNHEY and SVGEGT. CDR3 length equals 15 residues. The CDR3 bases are TGTGCCAGCCGCCCCTCCGGGACTGTCACAGATACGCAGTATTTT. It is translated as CASRPSGTVTDTQYF.

The CDR3 sequence: CASAAPGQNTEAFF. Here the CDR3 DNA reads TGTGCCAGCGCTGCACCGGGACAGAACACTGAAGCTTTCTTT. V gene TRBV6-5 combines with J gene TRBJ1-1, with D perhaps matching TRBD1 (6 bases). The CDR3 runs to 14 residues. Deletions cut 8 bases from V and 1 base from J, with 14 bases between. Germline-derived CDR1 and CDR2 are MNHEY and SVGAGI.

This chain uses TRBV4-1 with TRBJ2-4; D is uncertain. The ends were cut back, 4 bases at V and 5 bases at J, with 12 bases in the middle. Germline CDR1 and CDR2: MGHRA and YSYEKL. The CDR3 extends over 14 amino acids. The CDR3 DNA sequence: TGCGCCAGCAGCCCGTTTGCGACACAAAACATTCAGTACTTC. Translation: CASSPFATQNIQYF.

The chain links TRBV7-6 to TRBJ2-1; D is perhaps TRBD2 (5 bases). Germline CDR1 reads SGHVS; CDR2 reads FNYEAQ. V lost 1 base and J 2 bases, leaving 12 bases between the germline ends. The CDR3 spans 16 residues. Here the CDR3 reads CASSLVLWETYNEQFF. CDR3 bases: TGTGCCAGCAGCTTAGTGTTGTGGGAGACCTACAATGAGCAGTTCTTC.